This T cell receptor (beta chain) was captured by sequencing in a study of glioma-infiltrating T cells. Study-wide findings and caveats: Tissue and blood shared very few CDR3 sequences.

Amplification of TCR alpha and beta CDR3 regions from RNA used iRepertoire nested multiplex PCR. One-step reverse transcription and amplification started from approximately 100-400 ng of tissue mRNA or PBMC total RNA. TCRdb re-derived calls from the multiplex PCR reads in MiXCR, one entry per CDR3 protein. Of 93,000 or so distinct CDR3 sequences in the sample, 29% were seen once. Looked up from germline, CDR1 is SGHDN and CDR2 is FVKESK. V lost 1 base and J lost 6; bases outside the gene matches: 4. The CDR3 extends over 15 amino acids. This clonotype occurred many times. Its antigen is currently unknown.

The sample was glioma tissue, nonneoplastic brain tissue, or PBMCs (not recorded which). The origin of this receptor is a human donor with low-grade glioma or glioblastoma, undergoing nonglioma brain surgery, or in good health (not recorded which). V usage is TRBV14 and J usage is TRBJ2-1, with 9 bases identical to TRBD2. DNA of the CDR3: TGTGCCAGCAGCCAAGGGATAGCGGGGGTCAATGAGCAGTTCTTC. Its translation is CASSQGIAGVNEQFF.